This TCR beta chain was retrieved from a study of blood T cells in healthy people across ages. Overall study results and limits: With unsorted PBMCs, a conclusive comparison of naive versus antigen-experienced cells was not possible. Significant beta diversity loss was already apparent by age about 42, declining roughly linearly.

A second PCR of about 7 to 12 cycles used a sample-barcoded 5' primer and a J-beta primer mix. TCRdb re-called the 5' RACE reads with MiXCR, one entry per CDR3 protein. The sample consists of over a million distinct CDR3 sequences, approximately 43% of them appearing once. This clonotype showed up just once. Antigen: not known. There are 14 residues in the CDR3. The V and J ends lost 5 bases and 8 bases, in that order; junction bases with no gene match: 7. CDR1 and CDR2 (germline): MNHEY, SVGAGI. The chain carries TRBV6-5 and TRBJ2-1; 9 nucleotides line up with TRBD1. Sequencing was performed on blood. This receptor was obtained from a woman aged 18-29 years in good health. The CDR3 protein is CASSKGQGRHEQFF. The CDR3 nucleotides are TGTGCCAGCAGTAAGGGACAGGGTCGCCATGAGCAGTTCTTC.